The 11 T cell receptor beta chains listed next were all sequenced from one sample in a study of cytomegalovirus exposure and HLA in healthy donors. The study ran its PCR with 60 Vbeta and 13 Jbeta primers. The protocol was immunoSEQ multiplex PCR, while the TCRdb copy is restricted to in-frame clones and leaves out a portion. This table holds about 55,000 clones, around 79% found once. The sequenced sample was PBMCs. These receptors were collected from a female donor in good health and CMV-seronegative.

V is TRBV11-2 and J is TRBJ2-1; 8 bases agree with TRBD2. Germline V gene sequence: CDR1 SGHAT, CDR2 FQNNGV. The trim removed 1 base at V and 9 bases at J, leaving 2 bases unmatched. This CDR3 is built from 13 residues. The CDR3 nucleotides read TGTGCCAGCAGCTTAGCCGGGGGGGGTGAGCAGTTCTTC. Residues: CASSLAGGGEQFF.

This clone was found once. DNA for the CDR3: TGTGCCAGCTCACCCTCGCCACTACAGGGGGACAATGAGCAGTTCTTC. Protein sequence: CASSPSPLQGDNEQFF. The rearrangement joins TRBV18 to TRBJ2-1; TRBD1 aligns across 8 bases. This CDR3 comprises 16 residues. The J segment lost 5 bases and the V segment lost 3 bases, leaving 9 bases of the junction unmatched. Germline CDR1 KGHSH, CDR2 LQKENI. Filled out from reference TRBV18 and TRBJ2-1, the complete variable domain reads NAGVMQNPRHLVRRRGQEARLRCSPMKGHSHVYWYRQLPEEGLKFMVYLQKENIIDESGMPKERFSAEFPKEGPSILRIQQVVRGDSAAYFCASSPSPLQGDNEQFFGPGTRLTVL.

The CDR3, as DNA: TGCGCCAGCAGACAGGGGATAAGCAATCAGCCCCAGCATTTT. It codes for CASRQGISNQPQHF. The V and J genes are TRBV5-1 and TRBJ1-5, with TRBD1 identical over 7 bases. The junction had 3 bases not matched to a gene; V was cut back by 5 bases and J by 1 base. This CDR3 contains 14 residues. Looked up from germline, CDR1 is SGHRS and CDR2 is YFSETQ.

The genes are TRBV7-3 and TRBJ2-3, with 7 bases identical to TRBD1. Germline trimming cut 2 bases from V and 1 base from J; bases unmatched to any gene: 6. The CDR3 has 16 residues. Germline V CDR1 and CDR2: SGHTA, FQGTGA. CDR3 residues: CASSLQITGGTDTQYF. CDR3 in DNA: TGTGCCAGCAGCTTACAGATTACAGGGGGCACAGATACGCAGTATTTT.

The chain employs TRBV5-4 and TRBJ1-1, with 7 positions matching TRBD1. The CDR3 covers 16 residues. Trimming cost V 6 bases and J 1 base; bases outside gene matches: 12. The V gene's germline CDR1 is SGHNT and CDR2 YYREEE (reference sequence). CDR3 sequence (DNA): TGTGCCAGCAAACTCGGAACCGGGACAGCGAACACTGAAGCTTTCTTT. Translated: CASKLGTGTANTEAFF.

The rearrangement links TRBV5-1 to TRBJ2-1; 7 bases fit TRBD2. The CDR3 length is 16 residues. Germline CDR1 and CDR2: SGHRS and YFSETQ. The V gene end was trimmed by 1 base and the J gene end by 6 bases; junction bases not matched to a gene: 10. CDR3 in DNA: TGCGCCAGCAGCTTGTCTGTCAGCGGGATCGGCAATGAGCAGTTCTTC. This gives the protein CASSLSVSGIGNEQFF.

V usage is TRBV5-1 and J usage is TRBJ1-2, with D possibly TRBD1 on 6 matching bases. CDR3 size: 12 residues. Trimming removed 3 bases at V and 6 bases at J, with 9 bases between. The germline CDR1 and CDR2 sequences are SGHRS and YFSETQ. DNA for the CDR3: TGCGCCAGCAGCTGGGACATGGATGGCTACACCTTC. It yields the protein CASSWDMDGYTF.

This clone was counted only a few times. The chain combines TRBV6-5 with TRBJ2-3, with 11 bases matching TRBD2. The CDR3 length is 14 residues. In germline, CDR1 is MNHEY, CDR2 SVGAGI. Trimming at V came to 10 bases and at J to 2 bases, leaving 5 bases not matched to a gene. DNA for the CDR3: TGTGCCACCGTAGCGGGGGGGAACACAGATACGCAGTATTTT. Its translation: CATVAGGNTDTQYF.

CDR3 DNA sequence: TGTGCCAGTAGTCGGCGGGGCTACACCGGGGAGCTGTTTTTT. Translation: CASSRRGYTGELFF. The chain has TRBV19 and TRBJ2-2; possible D gene TRBD2, 6 bases. The V and J ends lost 5 bases and 3 bases respectively, with 10 bases between them. Germline V gene lookup returns CDR1 LNHDA and CDR2 SQIVND (reference sequence). This CDR3 is built from 14 residues.

The V call is TRBV29-1, the J call TRBJ2-2; 8 nucleotides agree with TRBD1. Per the germline V gene, CDR1 is SQVTM and CDR2 is ANQGSEA. This CDR3 is built from 15 residues. Trimming took 2 bases from V and 1 from J; bases not matched to a gene: 3. The CDR3 DNA reads TGCAGCGTTGAAACGGGACAGGTGAACACCGGGGAGCTGTTTTTT. This gives the protein CSVETGQVNTGELFF.

This clone was counted a few times. The chain links TRBV27 to TRBJ1-2; maybe TRBD1 (6 bases). The CDR3 totals 15 residues. The ends were cut back, 0 bases at V and 2 bases at J, with 10 bases in the middle. CDR1 MNHEY and CDR2 SMNVEV come from the germline V gene (reference sequence). CDR3 DNA: TGTGCCAGCAGTTTATCTGGACAGAGAAACTATGGCTACACCTTC. Protein: CASSLSGQRNYGYTF.